The text below deals with one T cell receptor (beta chain). As yet, its antigen is unknown. J gave up 4 bases and V 4 bases, and 18 bases lay outside the gene matches. Germline values: CDR1 LNHDA, CDR2 SQIVND (reference sequence). CDR3 size: 18 residues. This PCR relied on a set of 60 Vbeta primers and 13 Jbeta primers. The method was immunoSEQ multiplex PCR; TCRdb's version includes in-frame clones alone and lacks a portion of them. The sample has roughly 130,000 clones, 70% to 85% seen once. The data were obtained in a study of cytomegalovirus exposure and HLA in healthy donors. Study-wide points: Later on, an analysis found that several of the most significant clusters appeared to be linked to common viral pathogens, which included parvovirus B19.

Sequencing was performed on PBMCs. The J gene is TRBJ2-7, the V gene TRBV19; 8 nucleotides line up with TRBD2. This TCR came from a woman aged 18-30 years in good health and CMV-seropositive. CDR3: CASSTTPGGEGRMYEQYF. The CDR3 DNA sequence: TGTGCCAGTAGTACTACGCCGGGAGGGGAGGGACGGATGTACGAGCAGTACTTC.